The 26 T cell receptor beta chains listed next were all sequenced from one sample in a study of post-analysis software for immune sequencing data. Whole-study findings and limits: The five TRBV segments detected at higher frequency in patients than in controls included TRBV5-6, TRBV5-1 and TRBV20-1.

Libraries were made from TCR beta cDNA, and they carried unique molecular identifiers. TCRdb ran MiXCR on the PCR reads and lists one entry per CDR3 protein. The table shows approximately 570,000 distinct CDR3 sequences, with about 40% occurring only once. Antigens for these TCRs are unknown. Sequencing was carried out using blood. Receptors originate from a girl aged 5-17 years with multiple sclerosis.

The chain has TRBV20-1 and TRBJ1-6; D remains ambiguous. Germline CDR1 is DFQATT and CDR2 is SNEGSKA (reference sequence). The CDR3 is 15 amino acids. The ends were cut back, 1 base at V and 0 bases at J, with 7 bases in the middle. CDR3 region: CSARGGSSYNSPLHF. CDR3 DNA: TGCAGTGCTAGAGGGGGAAGCTCCTATAATTCACCCCTCCACTTT.

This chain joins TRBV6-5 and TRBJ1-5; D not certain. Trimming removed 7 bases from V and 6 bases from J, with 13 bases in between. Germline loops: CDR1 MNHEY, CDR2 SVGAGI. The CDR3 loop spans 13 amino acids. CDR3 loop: CASTPGPPQPQHF. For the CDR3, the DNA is TGTGCCAGCACTCCGGGTCCCCCTCAGCCCCAGCATTTT.

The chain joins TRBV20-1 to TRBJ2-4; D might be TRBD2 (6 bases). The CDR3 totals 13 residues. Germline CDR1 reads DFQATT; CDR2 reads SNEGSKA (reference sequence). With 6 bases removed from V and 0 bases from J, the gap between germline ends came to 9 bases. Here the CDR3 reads CSAPGLAKNIQYF. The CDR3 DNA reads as TGCAGTGCCCCGGGACTAGCCAAAAACATTCAGTACTTC.

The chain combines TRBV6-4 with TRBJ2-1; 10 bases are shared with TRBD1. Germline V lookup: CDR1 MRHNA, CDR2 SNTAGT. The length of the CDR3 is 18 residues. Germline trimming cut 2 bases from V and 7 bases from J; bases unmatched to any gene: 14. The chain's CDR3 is CASSDPGSGQGNANEQFF. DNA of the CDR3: TGTGCCAGCAGTGACCCCGGGTCGGGACAGGGGAATGCTAATGAGCAGTTCTTC.

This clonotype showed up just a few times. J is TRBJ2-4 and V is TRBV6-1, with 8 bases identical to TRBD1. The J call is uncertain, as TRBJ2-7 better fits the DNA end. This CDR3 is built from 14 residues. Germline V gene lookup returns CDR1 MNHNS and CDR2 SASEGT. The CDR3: CASSVGQGYYEQYF. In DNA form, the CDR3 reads TGTGCCAGCAGTGTCGGACAGGGATACTACGAGCAGTACTTC.

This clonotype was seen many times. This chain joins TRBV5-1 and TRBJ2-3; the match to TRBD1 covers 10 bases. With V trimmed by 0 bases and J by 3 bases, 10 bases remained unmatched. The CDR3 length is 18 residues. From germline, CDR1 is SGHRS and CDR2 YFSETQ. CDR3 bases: TGCGCCAGCAGCTTGGCCGTGCGATTGGACAGGGGGACAGATACGCAGTATTTT. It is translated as CASSLAVRLDRGTDTQYF.

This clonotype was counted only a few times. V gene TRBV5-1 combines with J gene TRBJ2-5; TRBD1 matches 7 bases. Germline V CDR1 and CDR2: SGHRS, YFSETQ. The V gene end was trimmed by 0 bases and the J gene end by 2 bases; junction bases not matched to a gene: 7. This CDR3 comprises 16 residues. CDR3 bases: TGCGCCAGCAGCTTGGATGGGACAGCCAGGCAAGAGACCCAGTACTTC. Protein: CASSLDGTARQETQYF.

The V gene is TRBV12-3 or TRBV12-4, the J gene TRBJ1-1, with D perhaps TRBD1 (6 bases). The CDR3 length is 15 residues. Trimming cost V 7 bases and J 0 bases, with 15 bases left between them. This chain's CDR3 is CASTHGQNMNTEAFF. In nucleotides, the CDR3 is TGTGCCAGCACCCACGGACAGAACATGAACACTGAAGCTTTCTTT.

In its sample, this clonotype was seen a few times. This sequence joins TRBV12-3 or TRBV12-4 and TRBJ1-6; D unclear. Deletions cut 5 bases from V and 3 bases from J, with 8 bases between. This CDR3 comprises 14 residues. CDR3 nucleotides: TGTGCCAGCAGTAACGGCCACTATAATTCACCCCTCCACTTT. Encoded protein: CASSNGHYNSPLHF.

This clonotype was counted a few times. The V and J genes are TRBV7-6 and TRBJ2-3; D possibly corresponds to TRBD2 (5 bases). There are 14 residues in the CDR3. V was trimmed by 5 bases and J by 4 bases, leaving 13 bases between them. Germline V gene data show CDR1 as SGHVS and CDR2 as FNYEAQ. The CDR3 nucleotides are TGTGCCAGCAGCGGATGGACTGGGTCAGATACGCAGTATTTT. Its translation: CASSGWTGSDTQYF. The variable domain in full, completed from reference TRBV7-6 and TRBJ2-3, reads GAGVSQSPRYKVTKRGQDVALRCDPISGHVSLYWYRQALGQGPEFLTYFNYEAQQDKSGLPNDRFSAERPEGSISTLTIQRTEQRDSAMYRCASSGWTGSDTQYFGPGTRLTVL.

CDR3 coding DNA: TGTGCCAGCAGTTACGCCTTGGGACAGAATAGCAATCAGCCCCAGCATTTT. It codes for CASSYALGQNSNQPQHF. V gene TRBV6-6 combines with J gene TRBJ1-5; TRBD1 matches 7 bases. The CDR3 consists of 17 residues. In germline, CDR1 is MNHNY, CDR2 SVGAGI (reference sequence). V was pared by 2 bases and J by 0 bases, with 7 bases of the junction left unmatched.

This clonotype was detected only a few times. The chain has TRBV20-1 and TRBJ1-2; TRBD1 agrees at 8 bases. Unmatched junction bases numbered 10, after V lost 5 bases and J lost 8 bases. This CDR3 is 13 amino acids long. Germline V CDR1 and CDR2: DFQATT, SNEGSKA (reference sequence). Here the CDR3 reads CSAAGGMYGGYTF. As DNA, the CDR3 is TGCAGTGCTGCAGGGGGCATGTACGGCGGCTACACCTTC.

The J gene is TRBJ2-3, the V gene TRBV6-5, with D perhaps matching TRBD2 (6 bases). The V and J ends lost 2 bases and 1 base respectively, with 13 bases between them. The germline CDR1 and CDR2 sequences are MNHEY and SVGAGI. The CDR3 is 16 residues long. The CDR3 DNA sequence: TGTGCCAGCAGTTACGGCAAAATAGCGGGCACAGATACGCAGTATTTT. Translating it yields CASSYGKIAGTDTQYF.

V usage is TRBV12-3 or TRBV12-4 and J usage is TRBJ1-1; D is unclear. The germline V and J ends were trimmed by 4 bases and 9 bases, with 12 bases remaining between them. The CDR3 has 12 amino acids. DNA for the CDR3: TGTGCCAGCAGTTCCAATGGTGCTCAAGCTTTCTTT. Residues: CASSSNGAQAFF.

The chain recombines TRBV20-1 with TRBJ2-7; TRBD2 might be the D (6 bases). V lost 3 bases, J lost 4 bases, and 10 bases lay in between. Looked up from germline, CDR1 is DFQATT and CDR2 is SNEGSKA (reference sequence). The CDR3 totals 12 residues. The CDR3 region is CSASHGGYEQYF. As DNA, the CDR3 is TGCAGTGCTAGCCACGGGGGTTACGAGCAGTACTTC.

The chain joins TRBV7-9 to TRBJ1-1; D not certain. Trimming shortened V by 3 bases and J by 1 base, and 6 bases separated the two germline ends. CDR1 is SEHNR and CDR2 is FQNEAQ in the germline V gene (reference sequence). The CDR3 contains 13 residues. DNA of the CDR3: TGTGCCAGCAGCTTCAAGCAGAACACTGAAGCTTTCTTT. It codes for CASSFKQNTEAFF.

The CDR3 coding sequence is TGTGCCAGCAGCCTGGGTAGCAGCTTTGGAGGAAATGAGCAGTTCTTC. Translation: CASSLGSSFGGNEQFF. The J gene is TRBJ2-1, the V gene TRBV3-1; D is possibly TRBD2 (5 bases). CDR3 length: 16 residues. Germline values: CDR1 LGHDT, CDR2 YNNKEL (reference sequence). Between the trimmed V and J ends, which lost 4 bases and 7 bases, there was a span of 20 bases.

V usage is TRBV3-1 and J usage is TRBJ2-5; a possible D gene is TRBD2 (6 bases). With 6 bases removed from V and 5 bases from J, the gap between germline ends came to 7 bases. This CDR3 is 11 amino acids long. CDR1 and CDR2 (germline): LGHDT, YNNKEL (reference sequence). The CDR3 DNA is TGTGCCAGCAGACGGGGGGAGACCCAGTACTTC. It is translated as CASRRGETQYF.

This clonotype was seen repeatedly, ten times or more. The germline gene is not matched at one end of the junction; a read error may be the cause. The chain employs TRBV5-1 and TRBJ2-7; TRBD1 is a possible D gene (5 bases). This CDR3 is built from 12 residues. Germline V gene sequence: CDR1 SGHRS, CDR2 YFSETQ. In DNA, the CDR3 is TGTGCCAGCAGCTTAGACAGAGACGAGCAGTACTTC. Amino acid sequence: CASSLDRDEQYF.

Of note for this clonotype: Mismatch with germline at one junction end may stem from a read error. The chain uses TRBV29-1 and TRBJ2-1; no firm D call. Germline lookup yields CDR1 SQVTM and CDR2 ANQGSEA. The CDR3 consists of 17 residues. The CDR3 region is CSVVGGPNFNSYNGQFF. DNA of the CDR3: TGCAGCGTTGTTGGCGGCCCCAACTTTAACTCCTACAATGGGCAGTTCTTC.

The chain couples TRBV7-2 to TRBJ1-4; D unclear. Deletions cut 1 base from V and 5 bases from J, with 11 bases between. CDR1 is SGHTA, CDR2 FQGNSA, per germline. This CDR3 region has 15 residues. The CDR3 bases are TGTGCCAGCAGCTTAGTTCGCAGGCCAAATGAAAAACTGTTTTTT. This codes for CASSLVRRPNEKLFF.

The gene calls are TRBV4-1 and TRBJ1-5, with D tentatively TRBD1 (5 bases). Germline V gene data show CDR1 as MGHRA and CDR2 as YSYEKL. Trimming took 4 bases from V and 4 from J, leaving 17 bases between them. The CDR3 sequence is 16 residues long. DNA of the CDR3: TGCGCCAGCAGCCCCGACACGGGATGGGGGAATCAGCCCCAGCATTTT. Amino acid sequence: CASSPDTGWGNQPQHF.

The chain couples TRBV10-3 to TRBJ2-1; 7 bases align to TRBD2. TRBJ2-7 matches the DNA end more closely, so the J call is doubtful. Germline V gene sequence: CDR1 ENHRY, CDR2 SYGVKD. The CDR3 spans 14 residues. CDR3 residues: CAISESLANNEQYF. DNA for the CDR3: TGTGCCATCAGTGAGTCACTAGCGAACAATGAGCAGTACTTC.

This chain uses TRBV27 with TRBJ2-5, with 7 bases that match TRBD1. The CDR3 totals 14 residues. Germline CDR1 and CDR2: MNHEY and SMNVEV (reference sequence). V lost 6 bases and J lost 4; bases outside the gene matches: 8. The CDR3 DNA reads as TGTGCCAGCAGCCACAGGGGTGTACGAGAGACCCAGTACTTC. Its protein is CASSHRGVRETQYF.

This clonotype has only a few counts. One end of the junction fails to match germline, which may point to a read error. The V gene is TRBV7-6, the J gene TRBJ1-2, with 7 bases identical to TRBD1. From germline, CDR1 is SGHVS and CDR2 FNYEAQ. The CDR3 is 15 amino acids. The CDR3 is CASSLAPRQGDGHTF. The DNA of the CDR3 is TGTGCCAGCAGCTTAGCCCCTAGACAGGGAGATGGCCACACCTTC.

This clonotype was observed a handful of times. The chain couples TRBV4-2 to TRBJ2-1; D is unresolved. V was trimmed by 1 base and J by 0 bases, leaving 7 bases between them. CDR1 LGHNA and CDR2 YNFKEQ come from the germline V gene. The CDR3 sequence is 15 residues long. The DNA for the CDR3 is TGTGCCAGCAGCCAAGTAGTGCTCTCCTACAATGAGCAGTTCTTC. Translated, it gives CASSQVVLSYNEQFF.